This TCR beta chain was recovered during a study of T-cell reconstitution after alpha-beta-depleted transplantation in children. Overall study findings and caveats: At the one-year point after transplant, T-cell counts and TCRbeta diversity were found to come mostly from T cells that had been newly produced.

Using unique molecular identifiers, the investigators prepared the TCRbeta library. TCRdb independently ran MiXCR on the PCR reads; one entry per CDR3 protein. The sample includes 610,000 or so distinct CDR3 sequences, 27% seen only once; the top ten take under 45%. This clonotype has only a few counts. Its antigen is not known. The CDR3 sequence is 12 residues long. Per the germline V gene, CDR1 is SQVTM and CDR2 is ANQGSEA. V was clipped by 4 bases and J by 4 bases, with 7 bases between them. This chain uses TRBV29-1 with TRBJ1-4; D gene unclear. The receptor comes from a boy in the first two years of life with Wiskott-Aldrich syndrome, due to receive a stem cell transplant. Sample: PBMCs, taken before TCRalphabeta/CD19-depleted stem cell transplant. CDR3 nucleotide sequence: TGCAGCGTTGGCAGACTTAATGAAAAACTGTTTTTT. This encodes CSVGRLNEKLFF.